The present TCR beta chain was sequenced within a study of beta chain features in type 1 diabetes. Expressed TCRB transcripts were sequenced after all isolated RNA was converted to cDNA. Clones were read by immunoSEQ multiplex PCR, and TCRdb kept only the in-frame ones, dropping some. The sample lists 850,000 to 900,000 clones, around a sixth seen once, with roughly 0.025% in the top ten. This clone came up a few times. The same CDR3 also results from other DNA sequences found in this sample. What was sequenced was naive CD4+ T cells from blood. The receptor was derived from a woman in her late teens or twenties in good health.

CDR3 protein: CASSDRGPNQPQHF. The DNA for the CDR3 is TGTGCCAGCAGTGATAGGGGCCCCAATCAGCCCCAGCATTTT. The chain couples TRBV6-5 to TRBJ1-5; TRBD1 is a possible D gene (5 bases). Deletions cut 5 bases from V and 3 bases from J, with 11 bases between. From germline, CDR1 is MNHEY and CDR2 SVGAGI. CDR3 length: 14 residues.